These 14 T cell receptor beta chains came from one sample sequenced in a study of response to subunit inactivated influenza vaccine (dated by TCRdb to the late 2010s). The library was made by RT-PCR. The sample was run on an Illumina HiSeq 2500. In-frame beta chains were kept once TCRdb had trimmed the public reads at Q25 with fastp and called clones with MiXCR. When rows share a CDR3 protein, they turn into one entry using the most common DNA and genes. The sample has approximately 520,000 distinct CDR3 sequences on record, 15% to 20% of them singletons. The ten largest clonotypes hold 3% of the sample. Sequencing used CD4+ T cells sorted from PBMCs, obtained around 25 months after vaccination. Receptor source: a man aged 50 to 69 who received an inactivated influenza vaccine. Donor details come from another sample of the same person, matched by shared clones.

This chain links TRBV4-3 with TRBJ1-2; a possible D gene is TRBD1 (6 bases). CDR3 length: 13 amino acids. Germline V CDR1 and CDR2: LGHNA, YSLEER. Trimming took off 0 bases at V and 8 bases at J, with 10 bases between the two ends. This CDR3 is CASSQDNQGGYTF. For the CDR3, the DNA is TGCGCCAGCAGCCAAGACAATCAGGGGGGCTACACCTTC.

The chain joins TRBV18 to TRBJ1-5, with 8 bases aligning to TRBD1. J was trimmed by 3 bases and V by 3 bases; bases with no gene match: 1. The CDR3 is 14 amino acids. Per germline, CDR1 KGHSH and CDR2 LQKENI. The CDR3 sequence is CASSPTGANQPQHF. Written as DNA, the CDR3 is TGTGCCAGCTCACCGACAGGGGCCAATCAGCCCCAGCATTTT.

This clonotype occurred a few times. The chain recombines TRBV18 with TRBJ2-7, with D tentatively TRBD2 (5 bases). Germline V gene lookup returns CDR1 KGHSH and CDR2 LQKENI. The CDR3 extends over 14 amino acids. With 3 bases removed from V and 6 bases from J, the gap between germline ends came to 15 bases. The CDR3 coding sequence is TGTGCCAGCTCACCGGTCCCTGAAGGGAGCGAGCAGTACTTC. Translation: CASSPVPEGSEQYF.

This clonotype was recorded a few times. The chain combines TRBV5-4 with TRBJ2-1, with 8 bases lining up with TRBD1. Germline lookup yields CDR1 SGHNT and CDR2 YYREEE (reference sequence). V trimming: 4 bases; J trimming: 0 bases; junction bases outside the gene matches: 3. CDR3 length: 15 residues. The CDR3 sequence is CASSRGTGSYNEQFF. The DNA for the CDR3 is TGTGCCAGCAGCCGCGGGACAGGCTCCTACAATGAGCAGTTCTTC.

The sample holds a few counts of this clonotype. The chain has TRBV11-2 and TRBJ2-1, with D unclear. The V end lost 1 base, the J end lost 4 bases, and 5 bases lay between the germline ends. CDR1 and CDR2 (germline): SGHAT, FQNNGV. This CDR3 spans 13 amino acids. CDR3: CASSLVTYNEQFF. The CDR3, as DNA: TGTGCCAGCAGCTTAGTGACTTACAATGAGCAGTTCTTC.

This clonotype has a handful of counts. The chain carries TRBV20-1 and TRBJ1-5; TRBD1 matches at 8 bases. Losses at the gene ends were 6 bases for V and 4 bases for J; bases not matched to a gene: 11. The CDR3 sequence is 15 residues long. Germline CDR1 reads DFQATT; CDR2 reads SNEGSKA (reference sequence). The CDR3 DNA is TGCAGTGCAACCCGAGACAGGGGCAGGAATCAGCCCCAGCATTTT. It is translated as CSATRDRGRNQPQHF.

The chain employs TRBV24-1 and TRBJ2-1, with 11 nucleotides matching TRBD2. This CDR3 has 13 amino acids. V shed 8 bases and J 5 bases; nucleotides not matched to a gene: 1. Germline CDR1 and CDR2: KGHDR and SFDVKD. CDR3 coding DNA: TGTGCCACCACGGGACTAGCGGACAATGAGCAGTTCTTC. Protein product: CATTGLADNEQFF.

V gene TRBV2 combines with J gene TRBJ2-1; D is undetermined. The CDR3 extends over 14 amino acids. Germline lookup yields CDR1 SNHLY and CDR2 FYNNEI. The V end lost 10 bases, the J end lost 7 bases, and 20 bases lay between the germline ends. The CDR3 is CATGPGRKGNEQFF. The CDR3 DNA follows: TGTGCCACAGGTCCCGGCCGTAAGGGAAATGAGCAGTTCTTC.

CDR3 bases: TGCGCCAGCAGCTTGCGGGGACTAGCGGGATCCCCGGTGACCGGGGAGCTGTTTTTT. This translates into CASSLRGLAGSPVTGELFF. The chain carries TRBV5-1 and TRBJ2-2; the match to TRBD2 covers 13 bases. V was pared by 1 base and J by 5 bases, with 11 bases of the junction left unmatched. Germline CDR1 is SGHRS and CDR2 is YFSETQ. CDR3 length: 19 residues.

V is TRBV20-1 and J is TRBJ1-1, with D perhaps TRBD1 (6 bases). V was pared by 4 bases and J by 5 bases, with 17 bases between. Germline lookup yields CDR1 DFQATT and CDR2 SNEGSKA (reference sequence). This CDR3 region has 14 residues. This CDR3 is CSAIWGAGGTEAFF. The DNA of the CDR3 is TGCAGTGCTATCTGGGGGGCCGGGGGGACTGAAGCTTTCTTT.

This clonotype was counted between two and nine times. This chain uses TRBV14 with TRBJ2-3; 10 bases fit TRBD2. Germline V CDR1 and CDR2: SGHDN, FVKESK. This CDR3 has 15 residues. Trimming removed 4 bases from V and 4 bases from J; junction bases left unmatched: 5. This CDR3 reads CASSPGLASADTQYF. As DNA, the CDR3 is TGTGCCAGCAGCCCGGGACTAGCGAGCGCAGATACGCAGTATTTT. Full variable domain (outside the CDR3, taken from reference TRBV14 and TRBJ2-3): EAGVTQFPSHSVIEKGQTVTLRCDPISGHDNLYWYRRVMGKEIKFLLHFVKESKQDESGMPNNRFLAERTGGTYSTLKVQPAELEDSGVYFCASSPGLASADTQYFGPGTRLTVL.

This clonotype was recorded a few times. The chain recombines TRBV12-3 or TRBV12-4 with TRBJ1-1; D perhaps matches TRBD1 (6 bases). The V and J ends lost 7 bases and 1 base respectively, with 16 bases between them. The CDR3 is made up of 15 amino acids. DNA for the CDR3: TGTGCCAGCACTCTAGGGGACACAAGGAACACTGAAGCTTTCTTT. It yields the protein CASTLGDTRNTEAFF.

The rearrangement links TRBV4-2 to TRBJ2-1; possibly TRBD2 for D (6 bases). This CDR3 is built from 18 residues. Trimming removed 1 base at V and 1 base at J, with 17 bases between. The germline gives CDR1 LGHNA, CDR2 YNFKEQ. The CDR3 reads CASSQVRGSGPSYNEQFF. For the CDR3, the DNA is TGTGCCAGCAGCCAAGTCCGAGGGAGCGGGCCTTCCTACAATGAGCAGTTCTTC.

This chain uses TRBV20-1 with TRBJ1-1; D possibly corresponds to TRBD1 (5 bases). CDR1 DFQATT and CDR2 SNEGSKA come from the germline V gene (reference sequence). V was trimmed by 2 bases and J by 4 bases, leaving 17 bases between them. The CDR3 totals 15 residues. CDR3: CSARTTGTWATEAFF. The DNA for the CDR3 is TGCAGTGCTAGAACAACCGGGACTTGGGCCACTGAAGCTTTCTTT.